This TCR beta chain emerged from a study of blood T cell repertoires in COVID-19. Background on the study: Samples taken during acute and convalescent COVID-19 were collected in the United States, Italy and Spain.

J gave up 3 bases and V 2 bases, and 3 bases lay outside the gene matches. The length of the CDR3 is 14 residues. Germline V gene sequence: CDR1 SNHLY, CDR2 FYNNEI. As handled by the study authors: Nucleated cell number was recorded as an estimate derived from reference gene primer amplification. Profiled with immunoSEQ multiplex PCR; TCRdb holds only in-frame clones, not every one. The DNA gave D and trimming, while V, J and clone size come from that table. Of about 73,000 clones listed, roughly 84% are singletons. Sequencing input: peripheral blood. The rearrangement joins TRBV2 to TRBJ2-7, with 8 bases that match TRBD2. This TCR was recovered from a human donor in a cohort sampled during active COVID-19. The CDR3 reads CASSERRGVYEQYF. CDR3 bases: TGTGCCAGCAGTGAACGGCGGGGGGTCTACGAGCAGTACTTC. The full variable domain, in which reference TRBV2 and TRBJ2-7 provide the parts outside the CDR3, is EPEVTQTPSHQVTQMGQEVILRCVPISNHLYFYWYRQILGQKVEFLVSFYNNEISEKSEIFDDQFSVERPDGSNFTLKIRSTKLEDSAMYFCASSERRGVYEQYFGPGTRLTVT.